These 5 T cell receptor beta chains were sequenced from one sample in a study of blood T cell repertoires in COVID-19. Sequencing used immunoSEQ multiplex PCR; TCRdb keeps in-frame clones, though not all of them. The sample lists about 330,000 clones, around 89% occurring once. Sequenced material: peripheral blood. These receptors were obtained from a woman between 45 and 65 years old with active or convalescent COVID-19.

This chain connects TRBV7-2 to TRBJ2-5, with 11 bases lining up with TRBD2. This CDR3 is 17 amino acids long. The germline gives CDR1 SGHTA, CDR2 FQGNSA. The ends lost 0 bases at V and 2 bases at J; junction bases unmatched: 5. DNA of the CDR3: TGTGCCAGCAGCTTAGCGCGGGCTAGCGGGGGGCAAGAGACCCAGTACTTC. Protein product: CASSLARASGGQETQYF.

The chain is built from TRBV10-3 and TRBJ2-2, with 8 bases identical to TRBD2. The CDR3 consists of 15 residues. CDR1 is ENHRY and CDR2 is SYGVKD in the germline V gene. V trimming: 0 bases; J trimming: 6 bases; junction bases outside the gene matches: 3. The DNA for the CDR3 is TGTGCCATCAGTGAGTCGTCGGGGGGGGCCGGGGAGCTGTTTTTT. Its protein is CAISESSGGAGELFF.

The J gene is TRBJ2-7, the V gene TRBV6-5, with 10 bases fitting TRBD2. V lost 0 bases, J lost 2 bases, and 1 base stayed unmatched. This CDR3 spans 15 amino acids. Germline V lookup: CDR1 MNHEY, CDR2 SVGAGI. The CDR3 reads CASSYSGLAAYEQYF. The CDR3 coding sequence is TGTGCCAGCAGTTACTCCGGACTAGCGGCCTACGAGCAGTACTTC.

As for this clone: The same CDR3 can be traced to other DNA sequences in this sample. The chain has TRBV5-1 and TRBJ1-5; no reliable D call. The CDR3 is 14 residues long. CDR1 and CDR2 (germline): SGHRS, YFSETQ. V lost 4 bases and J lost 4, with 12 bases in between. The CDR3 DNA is TGCGCCAGCAGCCTGGGCACGGGGAATCAGCCCCAGCATTTT. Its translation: CASSLGTGNQPQHF.

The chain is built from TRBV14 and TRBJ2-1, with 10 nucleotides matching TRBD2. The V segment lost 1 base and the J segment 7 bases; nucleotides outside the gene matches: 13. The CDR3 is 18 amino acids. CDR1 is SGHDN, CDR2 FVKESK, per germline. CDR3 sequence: CASSQGWEISGRLNEQFF. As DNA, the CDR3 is TGTGCCAGCAGCCAAGGGTGGGAGATTAGCGGGAGGCTGAATGAGCAGTTCTTC.